The present T cell receptor (beta chain) was sequenced within a study of OX40 agonist ivuxolimab in advanced cancers. CDR3 length: 14 residues. Germline V gives CDR1 SQVTM, CDR2 ANQGSEA. With 6 bases removed from V and 4 bases from J, the gap between germline ends came to 15 bases. The data were produced by immunoSEQ multiplex PCR, yet TCRdb's version contains in-frame clones alone and is incomplete. The sample lists about 68,000 clones; approximately 80% were seen once. This sequence joins TRBV29-1 and TRBJ1-4; no firm D call. The sequenced sample was CD4+ or CD8+ T cells sorted from blood, obtained in a trial of the OX40 agonist ivuxolimab. The receptor's source is an adult with an advanced solid tumor such as melanoma, head and neck, liver or kidney cancer. CDR3 coding DNA: TGCAGCGTACAAAGGGCACCCAGTAATGAAAAACTGTTTTTT. Encoded protein: CSVQRAPSNEKLFF.